A selection of T cell receptor beta chains follows, all from one sample in a study of T cells in Graves' hyperthyroidism and ophthalmopathy. TCRdb re-derived calls from the multiplex PCR reads in MiXCR, one entry per CDR3 protein. This repertoire shows about 740,000 distinct CDR3 sequences, 11% to 15% found once; its top ten account for roughly 10%. Sequencing was carried out using blood. The receptors derive from a woman younger than 35 with Graves' hyperthyroidism. Both conserved end residues are trimmed from each CDR3. The order of the fields is J gene, V gene, CDR3 protein.

>TRBJ2-2|TRBV11-2
ASNPMRGTGELF
>TRBJ2-7|TRBV25-1
AWVARNQTYEQY
>TRBJ2-7|TRBV6-8
ASSYDCRDRAYEQY
>TRBJ2-1|TRBV20-1
SAAGESSYNEQF
>TRBJ2-7|TRBV9
ASSVGGKGYEQY
>TRBJ2-7|TRBV3-1
ASSQGLGHYEQY
>TRBJ2-7|TRBV4-1
ASSQDYRTSSYEQY
>TRBJ1-6|TRBV28
ASSLLWNSPLH
>TRBJ2-3|TRBV5-1
ASSLGETGGRTDTQY
>TRBJ2-1|TRBV19
ASMGVWNEQF
>TRBJ1-2|TRBV20-1
SASTPGYWDYGYT
>TRBJ1-2|TRBV19
ASEGGYYGYT
>TRBJ2-7|TRBV13
ASSPTVVGPTYEQY
>TRBJ1-2|TRBV14
ASSQDQNRPNYGYT
>TRBJ2-7|TRBV10-3
AIGEREYPYEQY
>TRBJ1-1|TRBV2
ASSAQRQNTEAF
>TRBJ1-1|TRBV4-3
ASSQGTGINTEAF
>TRBJ2-2|TRBV24-1
ATSDFRKGSGEAGELF
>TRBJ2-7|TRBV10-3
AIGQGPSYEQY
>TRBJ1-2|TRBV7-9
ASSLIPRDRDTYGYT
>TRBJ2-1|TRBV13
ASSFGWAEQF
>TRBJ2-1|TRBV5-1
ASSLLAPSYNEQF
>TRBJ1-6|TRBV6-5
ASSYSGTGGSSPLH
>TRBJ2-2|TRBV2
ASSDYGREGELF
>TRBJ2-5|TRBV6-1
ASSRLAGVVQEAQY
>TRBJ2-5|TRBV7-9
ASSNSPTGLAEETQY
>TRBJ1-2|TRBV28
ASSSFAGTELNYGYT
>TRBJ2-7|TRBV10-3
AISESTGGSYEQY
>TRBJ1-4|TRBV13
ASTRRGPTDEKLF
>TRBJ2-7|TRBV6-1
ASIPGGPETYEQY
>TRBJ2-7|TRBV6-1
ASSSPGQGSFEQY
>TRBJ2-1|TRBV20-1
SARSRETGEQF
>TRBJ2-7|TRBV20-1
SAVMGYPSYEQY
>TRBJ2-2|TRBV2
ASSESTATGELF
>TRBJ2-1|TRBV5-1
ASSFFQAWAGGLEQF